This TCR beta chain stems from a study of Graves' ophthalmopathy and Graves' hyperthyroidism. RNA transcripts served as template for amplifying TCR beta CDR3 sequences. The workflow started with a first-round RT-PCR run with HTBI primers and then moved on to a second-round multiplex PCR. Each CDR3 protein is one row after TCRdb ran MiXCR on the multiplex PCR reads. The data contain around 1.1 million distinct CDR3 sequences, less than 45% of them singletons. Comments on this clonotype: Its antigen remains unidentified.

Study findings and constraints: Sensitivity reached roughly 90% and specificity approximately 81% for a 13-signature model separating ophthalmopathy from stable hyperthyroidism.

Patients with other autoimmune diseases, uncontrolled infections, pregnancy or lactation were excluded. Orbital computed tomography, thyroid ultrasound, TRAb, serum thyroxine and clinical symptoms formed the basis of diagnosis. Sample: peripheral blood or thyroid tissue (not recorded which). The receptor's source is an adult man with Graves' hyperthyroidism.

As DNA, the CDR3 is TGTGCCAGCAGTCCAGGACAGGATGGCTACGAGCAGTACTTC. Translating it yields CASSPGQDGYEQYF. The V and J genes are TRBV7-6 and TRBJ2-7, with 7 bases lining up with TRBD1. The CDR3 contains 14 residues. The germline V gene encodes CDR1 SGHVS and CDR2 FNYEAQ. V was pared by 6 bases and J by 3 bases, with 8 bases of the junction left unmatched. The variable domain in full, with the rest retrieved from reference TRBV7-6 and TRBJ2-7, is GAGVSQSPRYKVTKRGQDVALRCDPISGHVSLYWYRQALGQGPEFLTYFNYEAQQDKSGLPNDRFSAERPEGSISTLTIQRTEQRDSAMYRCASSPGQDGYEQYFGPGTRLTVT.